This T cell receptor (beta chain) was profiled in a study of cytomegalovirus exposure and HLA in healthy donors. About the research overall: A subsequent analysis reported that the roughly 120 validation repertoires were produced on the same platform that had also been used for the approximately 710 first-cohort repertoires.

TCRdb's table, derived via immunoSEQ multiplex PCR, lists solely in-frame clones and lacks some. In the table there are around 400,000 clones, 86% of which are singletons. Study-level findings and limits: Reports described diagnosis of cytomegalovirus status by the classifier as highly specific and sensitive. Overall, around 150 TCR beta chains were annotated as cytomegalovirus-associated.

Among the 100 to 150 subjects of the validation cohort, separate from the roughly 730-subject first cohort, were the donors. This CDR3 region has 11 residues. The V end lost 3 bases, the J end lost 4 bases, and 4 bases lay between the germline ends. Germline loops: CDR1 MDHEN, CDR2 SYDVKM. This clone has a handful of counts. The antigen remains unidentified. Other DNA sequences in this sample translate to the same CDR3. This receptor was taken from a woman aged 18-29 years in good health and CMV-seronegative. The chain uses TRBV28 and TRBJ2-7, with D hard to call. The sample taken for sequencing was PBMCs. The CDR3 spells CASSLRYEQYF. CDR3 sequence (DNA): TGTGCCAGCAGTTTGAGATACGAGCAGTACTTC.